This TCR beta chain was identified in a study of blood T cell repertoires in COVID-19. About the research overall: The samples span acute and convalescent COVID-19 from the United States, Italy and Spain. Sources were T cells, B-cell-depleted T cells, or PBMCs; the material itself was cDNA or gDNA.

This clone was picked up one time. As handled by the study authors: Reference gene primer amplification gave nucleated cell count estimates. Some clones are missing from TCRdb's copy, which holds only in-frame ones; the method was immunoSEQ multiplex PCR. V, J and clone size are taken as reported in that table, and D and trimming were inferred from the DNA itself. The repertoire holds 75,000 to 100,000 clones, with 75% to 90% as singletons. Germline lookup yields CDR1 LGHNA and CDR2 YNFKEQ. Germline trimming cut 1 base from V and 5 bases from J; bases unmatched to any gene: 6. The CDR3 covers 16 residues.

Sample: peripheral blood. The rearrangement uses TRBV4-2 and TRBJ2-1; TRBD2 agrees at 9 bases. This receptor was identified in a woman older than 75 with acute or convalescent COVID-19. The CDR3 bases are TGTGCCAGCAGCCAAGGAGGAGCGGGGGGCCACAATGAGCAGTTCTTC. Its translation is CASSQGGAGGHNEQFF.